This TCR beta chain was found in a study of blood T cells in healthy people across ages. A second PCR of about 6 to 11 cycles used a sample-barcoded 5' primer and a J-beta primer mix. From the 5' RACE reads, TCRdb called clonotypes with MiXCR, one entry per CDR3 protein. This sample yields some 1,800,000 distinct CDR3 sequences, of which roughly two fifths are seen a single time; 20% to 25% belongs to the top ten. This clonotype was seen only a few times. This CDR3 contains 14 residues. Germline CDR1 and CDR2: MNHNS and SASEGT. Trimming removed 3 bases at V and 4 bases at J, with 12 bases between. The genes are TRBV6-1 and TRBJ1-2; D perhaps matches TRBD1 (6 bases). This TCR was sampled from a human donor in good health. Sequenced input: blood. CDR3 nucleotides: TGTGCCAGCAGTGACCAACAGGGATTCTATGGCTACACCTTC. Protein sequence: CASSDQQGFYGYTF.